The 18 T cell receptor beta chains below were found in one sample sequenced in a study of CD8 T cells in ankylosing spondylitis. Findings and caveats of the study: Blood from ankylosing spondylitis patients appeared to carry a characteristic eight-variant TCR beta motif.

No antigen has been assigned to these receptors. Each CDR3 protein is one row after TCRdb ran MiXCR on the 5' RACE reads. In the table there are about 450,000 distinct CDR3 sequences, 25% to 30% of which are singletons. The material sequenced was blood, either unsorted or a sorted T cell fraction (not recorded which). Receptor source: a male donor with ankylosing spondylitis.

This clonotype was counted at least ten times. The chain employs TRBV5-1 and TRBJ2-1, with D maybe TRBD2 (7 bases). The CDR3 has 19 residues. Trimming removed 2 bases from V and 0 bases from J, with 21 bases in between. Germline V CDR1 and CDR2: SGHRS, YFSETQ. The DNA for the CDR3 is TGCGCCAGCAGCTTAAGGGGGGGACAATTCAGTTACTCCTACAATGAGCAGTTCTTC. Translation gives CASSLRGGQFSYSYNEQFF.

This clonotype was counted between two and nine times. The V gene is TRBV5-1, the J gene TRBJ2-7; D unclear. Trimming shortened V by 2 bases and J by 4 bases, and 10 bases separated the two germline ends. The CDR3 covers 13 residues. CDR1 is SGHRS, CDR2 YFSETQ, per germline. Here the CDR3 reads CASSFRENYEQYF. DNA of the CDR3: TGCGCCAGCAGCTTCAGAGAGAATTACGAGCAGTACTTC.

This clonotype was detected a few times. This chain joins TRBV7-2 and TRBJ1-2; D unresolved. Per the germline V gene, CDR1 is SGHTA and CDR2 is FQGNSA. Deletions cut 2 bases from V and 7 bases from J, with 5 bases between. The CDR3 covers 11 residues. CDR3 sequence (DNA): TGTGCCAGCAGCTTAATGGGTGGCTACACCTTC. Translation gives CASSLMGGYTF.

V gene TRBV3-1 combines with J gene TRBJ1-1; D is undetermined. Trimming took 8 bases from V and 6 from J, leaving 16 bases between them. Per germline, CDR1 LGHDT and CDR2 YNNKEL (reference sequence). This CDR3 is built from 13 residues. The CDR3 nucleotides are TGTGCCAGCCGTCAGCCGAGCAGGCCTGAAGCTTTCTTT. Translated: CASRQPSRPEAFF.

The genes are TRBV20-1 and TRBJ1-1, with D possibly TRBD1 on 5 matching bases. With 3 bases removed from V and 4 bases from J, the gap between germline ends came to 9 bases. This CDR3 has 12 amino acids. Per the germline V gene, CDR1 is DFQATT and CDR2 is SNEGSKA (reference sequence). CDR3 sequence (DNA): TGCAGTGCTAGCAAAGGGGCCACTGAAGCTTTCTTT. Encoded protein: CSASKGATEAFF.

This chain uses TRBV7-2 with TRBJ1-5; no clear D. The ends were cut back, 7 bases at V and 3 bases at J, with 10 bases in the middle. The CDR3 totals 13 residues. In germline, CDR1 is SGHTA, CDR2 FQGNSA. Here the CDR3 reads CASTPASNQPQHF. The CDR3 DNA follows: TGTGCCAGCACCCCTGCATCCAATCAGCCCCAGCATTTT.

The V gene is TRBV12-3 or TRBV12-4, the J gene TRBJ1-1; D call uncertain. The CDR3 runs to 12 residues. V dropped 3 bases and J dropped 7 bases, with 9 bases sitting between them. The chain's CDR3 is CASSFLRVEAFF. The CDR3 DNA reads TGTGCCAGCAGTTTCCTACGGGTTGAAGCTTTCTTT.

This clonotype occurred a few times. The gene calls are TRBV2 and TRBJ2-1, with 8 bases lining up with TRBD2. The CDR3 is made up of 15 amino acids. The V gene's germline CDR1 is SNHLY and CDR2 FYNNEI. Germline trimming cut 0 bases from V and 9 bases from J; bases unmatched to any gene: 7. The CDR3 DNA is TGTGCCAGCAGTGAAGCGCCGGGAGGGCCTGGTGAGCAGTTCTTC. It encodes CASSEAPGGPGEQFF.

The chain has TRBV5-6 and TRBJ2-1; D perhaps matches TRBD2 (6 bases). V was trimmed by 1 base and J by 7 bases, leaving 9 bases between them. Germline loops: CDR1 SGHDT, CDR2 YYEEEE. The CDR3 has 13 amino acids. CDR3 sequence reads: CASSLHGGNEQFF. CDR3 DNA sequence: TGTGCCAGCAGCTTGCATGGGGGGAATGAGCAGTTCTTC.

This clonotype occurred many times. The J gene is TRBJ2-1, the V gene TRBV11-2, with D tentatively TRBD2 (5 bases). This CDR3 region has 15 residues. Germline lookup yields CDR1 SGHAT and CDR2 FQNNGV. With 6 bases removed from V and 8 bases from J, the gap between germline ends came to 20 bases. The CDR3 is CASRPSGGLPDEQFF. CDR3 bases: TGTGCCAGCAGACCCTCCGGAGGATTACCCGATGAGCAGTTCTTC. Filled out from reference TRBV11-2 and TRBJ2-1, the complete variable domain reads EAGVAQSPRYKIIEKRQSVAFWCNPISGHATLYWYQQILGQGPKLLIQFQNNGVVDDSQLPKDRFSAERLKGVDSTLKIQPAKLEDSAVYLCASRPSGGLPDEQFFGPGTRLTVL.

The chain links TRBV28 to TRBJ1-1, with D possibly being TRBD1 (6 bases). The CDR3 consists of 18 residues. V lost 2 bases, J lost 4 bases, and 23 bases lay in between. CDR1 is MDHEN and CDR2 is SYDVKM in the germline V gene. Here the CDR3 reads CASSLGGGAFLSSTEAFF. In DNA form, the CDR3 reads TGTGCCAGCAGTTTAGGGGGCGGGGCCTTTTTAAGTAGCACTGAAGCTTTCTTT. Together with reference TRBV28 and TRBJ1-1, the CDR3 gives the full variable domain: DVKVTQSSRYLVKRTGEKVFLECVQDMDHENMFWYRQDPGLGLRLIYFSYDVKMKEKGDIPEGYSVSREKKERFSLILESASTNQTSMYLCASSLGGGAFLSSTEAFFGQGTRLTVV.

The chain recombines TRBV24-1 with TRBJ2-1, with a possible D match to TRBD2 (5 bases). Trimming removed 3 bases at V and 6 bases at J, with 11 bases between. Germline CDR1 KGHDR, CDR2 SFDVKD. This CDR3 is built from 14 residues. The CDR3 DNA follows: TGTGCCACCAGTGATCTGATACTAGGCAATGAGCAGTTCTTC. This encodes CATSDLILGNEQFF.

The rearrangement links TRBV3-1 to TRBJ2-1; TRBD2 aligns across 9 bases. Germline V gives CDR1 LGHDT, CDR2 YNNKEL (reference sequence). Trimming took 1 base from V and 6 from J; bases not matched to a gene: 10. The CDR3 has 17 amino acids. The CDR3: CASSQGPLAGLFNEQFF. The CDR3 DNA sequence: TGTGCCAGCAGCCAAGGTCCGCTAGCGGGACTGTTCAATGAGCAGTTCTTC.

This clonotype was counted many times. This sequence joins TRBV5-1 and TRBJ1-1; TRBD1 might be the D (6 bases). The germline gives CDR1 SGHRS, CDR2 YFSETQ. The CDR3 runs 16 residues. Trimming took 4 bases from V and 4 from J, leaving 20 bases between them. This chain's CDR3 is CASSLGMGALGTEAFF. CDR3 nucleotides: TGCGCCAGCAGCCTGGGTATGGGGGCCCTGGGCACTGAAGCTTTCTTT.

This clonotype was seen a few times. V usage is TRBV3-1 and J usage is TRBJ1-2, with a possible D match to TRBD1 (5 bases). The CDR3 length is 14 residues. Germline loops: CDR1 LGHDT, CDR2 YNNKEL (reference sequence). V was cut by 5 bases and J by 4 bases, with 14 bases left in between. CDR3 sequence reads: CASSFGAGGYGYTF. In DNA, the CDR3 is TGTGCCAGCAGCTTCGGGGCCGGTGGCTATGGCTACACCTTC.

In this sample, this clonotype turned up a few times. The DNA is omitted, as the CDR3 cannot be located on it reliably, and the CDR3 follows TCRdb's listing. This sequence joins TRBV21-1 and TRBJ1-3. TRBV21-1 is recorded as a pseudogene. With termini counted, the CDR3 has 17 amino acids. Here the CDR3 reads CASSKVGVGISGNTIYF.

DNA of the CDR3: TGTGCCAGCAGCCAAGGAGGGGGACAGGGGAATTCACCCCTCCACTTT. Protein sequence: CASSQGGGQGNSPLHF. The rearrangement joins TRBV14 to TRBJ1-6; TRBD1 agrees at 10 bases. V was pared by 1 base and J by 7 bases, with 4 bases of the junction left unmatched. The CDR3 sequence is 16 residues long. Germline V gene sequence: CDR1 SGHDN, CDR2 FVKESK.

This clonotype was detected a few times. V is TRBV7-9 and J is TRBJ2-3; 7 positions match TRBD2. Looked up from germline, CDR1 is SEHNR and CDR2 is FQNEAQ (reference sequence). The CDR3 loop spans 15 amino acids. V gave up 2 bases and J gave up 0 bases; unmatched junction bases: 2. CDR3 DNA: TGTGCCAGCAGCTTACGCGGGAGCAGCACAGATACGCAGTATTTT. Translating it yields CASSLRGSSTDTQYF.